The rows below give T cell receptor beta chains drawn from one sample of a study of T cell responses to AZD1222 COVID-19 vaccine. TCRdb's copy holds only in-frame clones and misses some; the assay was immunoSEQ multiplex PCR. This repertoire shows roughly 260,000 clones, 85% to 95% found once; its top ten account for around 0.5%. This specimen was peripheral blood, taken on day 0 of AZD1222 vaccination. These TCRs come from an adult in good health. Both conserved end residues are part of each CDR3. The D gene is left open where the match is weak. Clone size is given for some rows only: seen once, a few or many times, or a class if the clone is expanded.

CDR3,DNA,size,D,V,J
CASSQEWETSKRGSSYEQYF,TGCGCCAGCAGCCAAGAATGGGAAACGTCGAAAAGGGGGAGCTCCTACGAGCAGTACTTC,NA,NA,TRBV4-1,TRBJ2-7
CASLRDFTDTQYF,TGTGCCAGCCTCCGGGACTTCACAGATACGCAGTATTTT,NA,NA,TRBV28,TRBJ2-3
CASSKGHSSIPLHF,TGTGCCAGCAGTAAGGGACACAGTTCAATACCCCTCCACTTT,NA,NA,TRBV6-5,TRBJ1-6
CASSLAGGTGYGYTF,TGCGCCAGCAGCTTGGCCGGCGGGACTGGCTATGGCTACACCTTC,NA,NA,TRBV5-1,TRBJ1-2
CASSLAIGAHGYTF,TGTGCCAGCAGCTTAGCGATCGGGGCTCATGGCTACACCTTC,few,NA,TRBV7-9,TRBJ1-2
CASSPEGVAGNTIYF,TGCGCCAGCAGCCCCGAAGGAGTCGCTGGAAACACCATATATTTT,NA,NA,TRBV5-1,TRBJ1-3
CASRGSYSNQPQHF,TGTGCCAGCAGGGGCTCCTATAGCAATCAGCCCCAGCATTTT,NA,NA,TRBV28,TRBJ1-5
CASAGTQYEQYF,TGTGCCAGTGCCGGGACCCAATACGAGCAGTACTTC,NA,NA,TRBV7-9,TRBJ2-7
CASSLRQGYEKLFF,TGTGCCAGCTCACTCAGACAGGGGTACGAAAAACTGTTTTTT,NA,TRBD1,TRBV18,TRBJ1-4
CASSPTTSTDTQYF,TGTGCCAGCAGCCCAACAACTAGCACAGATACGCAGTATTTT,NA,NA,TRBV13,TRBJ2-3
CASSQVGTGANYGYTF,TGCGCCAGCAGCCAAGTTGGGACAGGGGCCAACTATGGCTACACCTTC,NA,TRBD1,TRBV4-1,TRBJ1-2
CASSQDLGFEQFF,TGTGCCAGCAGCCAAGATTTAGGGTTTGAGCAGTTCTTC,NA,NA,TRBV3-1/TRBV3-2,TRBJ2-1
CASSPAGQGNTIYF,TGTGCCAGCAGCCCCGCCGGCCAAGGAAACACCATATATTTT,NA,NA,TRBV7-9,TRBJ1-3
CASSQGRLTGNTIYF,TGTGCCAGCAGCCAGGGACGTCTGACTGGAAACACCATATATTTT,once,NA,TRBV3-1/TRBV3-2,TRBJ1-3
CASSYSDRANTEAFF,TGTGCCAGCAGTTACTCGGACAGGGCGAACACTGAAGCTTTCTTT,NA,TRBD1,TRBV6-5,TRBJ1-1
CASSDQGEGYEQYF,TGTGCCAGCAGTGATCAGGGAGAGGGCTACGAGCAGTACTTC,once,NA,TRBV2,TRBJ2-7
CASSQESFNYGYTF,TGCGCCAGCAGCCAGGAGTCCTTTAACTATGGCTACACCTTC,once,NA,TRBV4-1,TRBJ1-2
CASSYAAGGKETQYF,TGTGCCAGCAGTTACGCTGCGGGGGGGAAAGAGACCCAGTACTTC,NA,TRBD2,TRBV6-5,TRBJ2-5
CASSVVQGGDMNTEAFF,TGTGCCAGCAGCGTAGTACAGGGTGGTGATATGAACACTGAAGCTTTCTTT,NA,NA,TRBV9,TRBJ1-1
CASSVTGGGEAFF,TGCGCCAGCAGTGTGACAGGGGGAGGTGAAGCTTTCTTT,NA,TRBD1,TRBV10-2,TRBJ1-1
CASSPRLATYEQYF,TGTGCCAGCAGTCCACGACTAGCCACCTACGAGCAGTACTTC,NA,TRBD2,TRBV2,TRBJ2-7
CASSESPSGEYTDTQYF,TGTGCCAGCAGTGAGTCGCCTAGCGGAGAGTACACAGATACGCAGTATTTT,NA,TRBD2,TRBV2,TRBJ2-3
CASRDIDVGDYTF,TGTGCCAGCAGGGATATAGATGTGGGCGACTACACCTTC,NA,NA,TRBV6-5,TRBJ1-2